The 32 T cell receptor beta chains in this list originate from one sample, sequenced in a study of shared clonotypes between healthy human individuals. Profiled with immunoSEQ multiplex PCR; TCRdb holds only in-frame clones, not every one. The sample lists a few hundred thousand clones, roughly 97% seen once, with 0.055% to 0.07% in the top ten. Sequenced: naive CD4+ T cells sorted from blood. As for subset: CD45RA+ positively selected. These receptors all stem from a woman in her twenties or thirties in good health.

CDR3 residues: CASCQEVNTEAFF. CDR3 bases: TGTGCCAGTTGCCAGGAGGTGAACACTGAAGCTTTCTTT. V is TRBV2 and J is TRBJ1-1; no definite D call. The germline V gene encodes CDR1 SNHLY and CDR2 FYNNEI. The V and J ends lost 9 bases and 0 bases respectively, with 11 bases between them. This CDR3 has 13 amino acids.

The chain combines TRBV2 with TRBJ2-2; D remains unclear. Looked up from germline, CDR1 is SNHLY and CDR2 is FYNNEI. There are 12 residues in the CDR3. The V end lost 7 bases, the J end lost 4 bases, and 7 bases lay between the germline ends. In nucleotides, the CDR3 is TGTGCCAGCAAGGACCCCACCGGGGAGCTGTTTTTT. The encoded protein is CASKDPTGELFF.

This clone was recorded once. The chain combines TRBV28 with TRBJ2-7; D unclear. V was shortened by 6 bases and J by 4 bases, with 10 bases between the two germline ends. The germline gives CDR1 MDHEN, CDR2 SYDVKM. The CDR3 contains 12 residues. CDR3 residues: CASRSNRYEQYF. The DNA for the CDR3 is TGTGCCAGCAGATCTAACCGGTACGAGCAGTACTTC.

CDR3: CASSLGDPGIYEQYF. Written as DNA, the CDR3 is TGCGCCAGCAGCTTGGGGGATCCCGGGATCTACGAGCAGTACTTC. The chain employs TRBV5-1 and TRBJ2-7, with a tentative D call TRBD2 (5 bases). The CDR3 consists of 15 residues. Germline CDR1 SGHRS, CDR2 YFSETQ. Trimming removed 0 bases at V and 3 bases at J, with 13 bases between.

The CDR3 DNA reads TGTGCCACCGAGGGAACAGGGAGCAGACCCCTCCACTTT. This translates into CATEGTGSRPLHF. The chain joins TRBV28 to TRBJ1-6, with D possibly being TRBD1 (6 bases). CDR1 MDHEN and CDR2 SYDVKM come from the germline V gene. This CDR3 spans 13 amino acids. Trimming pared 10 bases from V and 12 bases from J, leaving 19 bases between.

The CDR3, as DNA: TGTGCCAGCAGTTACTCGCGGACAGGGGGCAATGAGCAGTTCTTC. As protein: CASSYSRTGGNEQFF. The chain links TRBV6-5 to TRBJ2-1; 10 nucleotides align to TRBD1. The CDR3 sequence is 15 residues long. V lost 0 bases, J lost 6 bases, and 2 bases stayed unmatched. The V gene's germline CDR1 is MNHEY and CDR2 SVGAGI.

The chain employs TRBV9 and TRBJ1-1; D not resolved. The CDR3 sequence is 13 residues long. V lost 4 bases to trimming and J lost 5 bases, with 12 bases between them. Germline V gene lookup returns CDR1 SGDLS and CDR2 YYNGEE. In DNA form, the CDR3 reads TGTGCCAGCAGCCCCCGACGGTATACTGAAGCTTTCTTT. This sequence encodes CASSPRRYTEAFF.

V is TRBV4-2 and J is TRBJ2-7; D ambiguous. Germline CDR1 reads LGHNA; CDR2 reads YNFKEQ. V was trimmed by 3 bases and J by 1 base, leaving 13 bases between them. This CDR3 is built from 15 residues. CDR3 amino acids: CASSHLSDVSYEQYF. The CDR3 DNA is TGTGCCAGCAGCCACCTCTCGGACGTTTCCTACGAGCAGTACTTC.

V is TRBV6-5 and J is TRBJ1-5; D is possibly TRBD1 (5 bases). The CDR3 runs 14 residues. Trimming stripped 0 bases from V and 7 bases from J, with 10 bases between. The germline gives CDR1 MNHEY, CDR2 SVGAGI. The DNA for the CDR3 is TGTGCCAGCAGTTACTCTGCGGGGGGACAGCCCCAGCATTTT. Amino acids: CASSYSAGGQPQHF.

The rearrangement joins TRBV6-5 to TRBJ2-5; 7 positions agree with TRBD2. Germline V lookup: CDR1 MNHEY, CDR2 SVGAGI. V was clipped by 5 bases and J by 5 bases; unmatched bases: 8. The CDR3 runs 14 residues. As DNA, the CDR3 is TGTGCCAGCAGTCCCAGCGGGGCCCGGGAGACCCAGTACTTC. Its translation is CASSPSGARETQYF.

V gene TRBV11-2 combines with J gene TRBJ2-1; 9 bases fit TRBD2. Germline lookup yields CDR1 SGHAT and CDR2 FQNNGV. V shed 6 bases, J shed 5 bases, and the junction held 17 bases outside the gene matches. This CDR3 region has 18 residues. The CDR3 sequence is CASSPVSSGSVWDNEQFF. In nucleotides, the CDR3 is TGTGCCAGCAGTCCTGTGAGTAGCGGGAGTGTCTGGGACAATGAGCAGTTCTTC.

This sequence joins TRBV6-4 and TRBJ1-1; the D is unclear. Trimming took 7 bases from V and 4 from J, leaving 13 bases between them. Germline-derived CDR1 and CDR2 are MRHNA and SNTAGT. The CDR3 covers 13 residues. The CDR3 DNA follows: TGTGCCAGCACGGGCCCCGGTGGCACTGAAGCTTTCTTT. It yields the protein CASTGPGGTEAFF.

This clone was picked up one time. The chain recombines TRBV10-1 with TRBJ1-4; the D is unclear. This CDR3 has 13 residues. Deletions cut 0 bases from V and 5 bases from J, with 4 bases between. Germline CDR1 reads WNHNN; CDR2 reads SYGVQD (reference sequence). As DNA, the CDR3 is TGCGCCAGCAGTGAGTCTGGGAATGAAAAACTGTTTTTT. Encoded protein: CASSESGNEKLFF.

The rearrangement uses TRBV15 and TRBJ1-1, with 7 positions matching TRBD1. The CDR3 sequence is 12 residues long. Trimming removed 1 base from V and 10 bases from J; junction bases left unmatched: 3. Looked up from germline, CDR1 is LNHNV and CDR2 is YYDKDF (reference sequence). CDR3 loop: CATSRAEGAAFF. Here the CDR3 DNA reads TGTGCCACCAGCAGAGCAGAGGGGGCAGCTTTCTTT.

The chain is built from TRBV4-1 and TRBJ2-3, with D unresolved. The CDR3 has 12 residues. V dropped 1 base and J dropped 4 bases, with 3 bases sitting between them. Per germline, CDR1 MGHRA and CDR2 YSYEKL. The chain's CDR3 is CASSQASDTQYF. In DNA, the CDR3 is TGCGCCAGCAGCCAAGCATCAGATACGCAGTATTTT.

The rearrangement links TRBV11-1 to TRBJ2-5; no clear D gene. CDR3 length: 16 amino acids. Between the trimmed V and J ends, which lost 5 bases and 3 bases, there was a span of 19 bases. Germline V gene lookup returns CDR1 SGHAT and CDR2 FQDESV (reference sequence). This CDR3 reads CASSPRESNPKETQYF. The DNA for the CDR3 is TGTGCCAGCAGCCCTAGAGAATCGAACCCAAAAGAGACCCAGTACTTC.

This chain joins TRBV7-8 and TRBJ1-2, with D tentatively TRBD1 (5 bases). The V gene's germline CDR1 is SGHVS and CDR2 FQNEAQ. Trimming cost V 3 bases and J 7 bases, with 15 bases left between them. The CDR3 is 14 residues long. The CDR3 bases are TGTGCCAGCAGCTTTAACCGGGACTCACGTGGCTACACCTTC. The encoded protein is CASSFNRDSRGYTF. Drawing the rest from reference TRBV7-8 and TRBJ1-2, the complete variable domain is GAGVSQSPRYKVAKRGQDVALRCDPISGHVSLFWYQQALGQGPEFLTYFQNEAQLDKSGLPSDRFFAERPEGSVSTLKIQRTQQEDSAVYLCASSFNRDSRGYTFGSGTRLTVV.

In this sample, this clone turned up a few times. In nucleotides, the CDR3 is TGTGCCAGCAGTTTATCGAGCCCAGATACGCAGTATTTT. As protein: CASSLSSPDTQYF. The chain combines TRBV27 with TRBJ2-3; D uncertain. Germline CDR1 is MNHEY and CDR2 is SMNVEV (reference sequence). Trimming removed 0 bases at V and 4 bases at J, with 5 bases between. The CDR3 covers 13 residues.

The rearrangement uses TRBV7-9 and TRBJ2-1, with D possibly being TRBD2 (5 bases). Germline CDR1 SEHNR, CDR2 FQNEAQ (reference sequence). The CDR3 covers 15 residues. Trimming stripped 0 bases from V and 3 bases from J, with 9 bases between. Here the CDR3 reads CASSLAETIYNEQFF. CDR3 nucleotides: TGTGCCAGCAGCTTAGCAGAGACTATCTACAATGAGCAGTTCTTC.

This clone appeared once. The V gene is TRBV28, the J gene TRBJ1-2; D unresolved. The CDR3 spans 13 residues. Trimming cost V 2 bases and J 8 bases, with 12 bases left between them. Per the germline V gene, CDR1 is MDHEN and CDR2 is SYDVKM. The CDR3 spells CASSLHGLYGYTF. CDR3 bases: TGTGCCAGCAGTTTACACGGTCTTTACGGCTACACCTTC.

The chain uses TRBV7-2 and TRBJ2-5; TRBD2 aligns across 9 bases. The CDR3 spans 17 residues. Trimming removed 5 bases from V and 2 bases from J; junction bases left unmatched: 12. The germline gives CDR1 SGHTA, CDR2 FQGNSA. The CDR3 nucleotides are TGTGCCAGCAGCCCTAGTCTGGCTAGCGGGGATCAAGAGACCCAGTACTTC. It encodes CASSPSLASGDQETQYF.

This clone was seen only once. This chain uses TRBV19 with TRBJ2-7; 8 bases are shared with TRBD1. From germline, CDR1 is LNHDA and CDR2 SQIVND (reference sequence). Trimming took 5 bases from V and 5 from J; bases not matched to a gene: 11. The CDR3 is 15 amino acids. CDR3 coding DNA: TGTGCCAGTAGTGGGCTGACAGGGGTTTTTGACGAGCAGTACTTC. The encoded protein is CASSGLTGVFDEQYF.

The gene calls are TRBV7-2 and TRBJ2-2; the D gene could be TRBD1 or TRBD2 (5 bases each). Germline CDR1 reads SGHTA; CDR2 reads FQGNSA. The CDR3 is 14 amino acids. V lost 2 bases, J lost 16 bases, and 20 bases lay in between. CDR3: CASSLSPGTELPFF. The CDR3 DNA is TGTGCCAGCAGCTTAAGTCCCGGGACGGAACTACCGTTTTTT.

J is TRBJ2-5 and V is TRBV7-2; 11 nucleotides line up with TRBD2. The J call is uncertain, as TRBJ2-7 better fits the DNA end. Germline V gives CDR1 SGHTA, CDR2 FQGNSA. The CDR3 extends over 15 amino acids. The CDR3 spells CASEDIAGGPNEQYF. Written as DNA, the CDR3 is TGTGCCAGCGAGGATATAGCGGGAGGGCCAAACGAGCAGTACTTC.

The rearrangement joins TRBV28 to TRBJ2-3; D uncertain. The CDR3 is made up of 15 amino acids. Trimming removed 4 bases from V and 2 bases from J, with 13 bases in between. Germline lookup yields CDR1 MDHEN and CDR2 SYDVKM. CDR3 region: CASSSPSTHTDTQYF. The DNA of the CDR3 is TGTGCCAGCAGTTCCCCATCAACGCACACAGATACGCAGTATTTT.

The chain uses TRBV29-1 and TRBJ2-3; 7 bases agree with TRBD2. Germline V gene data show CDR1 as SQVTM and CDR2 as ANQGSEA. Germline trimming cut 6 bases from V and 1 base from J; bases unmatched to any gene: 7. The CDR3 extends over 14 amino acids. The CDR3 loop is CSVETSTGTDTQYF. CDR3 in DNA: TGCAGCGTGGAGACTAGCACTGGCACAGATACGCAGTATTTT.

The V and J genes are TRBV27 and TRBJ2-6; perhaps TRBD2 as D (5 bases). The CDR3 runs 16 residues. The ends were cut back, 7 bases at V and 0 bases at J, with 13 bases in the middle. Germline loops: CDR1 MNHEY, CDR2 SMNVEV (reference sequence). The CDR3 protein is CASTLLGDSGANVLTF. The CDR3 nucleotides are TGTGCCAGCACACTACTCGGGGACTCTGGGGCCAACGTCCTGACTTTC.

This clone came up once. The CDR3 protein is CATSSVLSGRAWEQYF. CDR3 sequence (DNA): TGTGCCACCAGCAGCGTACTCAGCGGGAGGGCGTGGGAGCAGTACTTC. The V gene is TRBV15, the J gene TRBJ2-7; 10 nucleotides match TRBD2. Losses at the gene ends were 3 bases for V and 7 bases for J; bases not matched to a gene: 12. The CDR3 runs to 16 residues. CDR1 and CDR2 from the germline V gene are LNHNV and YYDKDF (reference sequence).

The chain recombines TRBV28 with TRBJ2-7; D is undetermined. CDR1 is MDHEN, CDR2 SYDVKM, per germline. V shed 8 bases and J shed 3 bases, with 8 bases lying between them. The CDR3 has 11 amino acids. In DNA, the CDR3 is TGTGCCAGCCAGGAAGGCTACGAGCAGTACTTC. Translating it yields CASQEGYEQYF.

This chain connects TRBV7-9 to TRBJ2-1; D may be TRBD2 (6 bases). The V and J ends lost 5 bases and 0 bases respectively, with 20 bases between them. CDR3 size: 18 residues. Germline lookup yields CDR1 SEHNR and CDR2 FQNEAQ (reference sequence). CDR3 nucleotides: TGTGCCAGCAGCACGGGGGACTTAGCGAAAAGCTCCTACAATGAGCAGTTCTTC. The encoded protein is CASSTGDLAKSSYNEQFF.

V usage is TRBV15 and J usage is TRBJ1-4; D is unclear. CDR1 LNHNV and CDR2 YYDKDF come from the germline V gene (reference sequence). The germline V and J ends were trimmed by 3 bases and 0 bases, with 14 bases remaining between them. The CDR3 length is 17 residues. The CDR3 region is CATSREWVGATNEKLFF. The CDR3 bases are TGTGCCACCAGCAGGGAGTGGGTGGGTGCAACTAATGAAAAACTGTTTTTT.

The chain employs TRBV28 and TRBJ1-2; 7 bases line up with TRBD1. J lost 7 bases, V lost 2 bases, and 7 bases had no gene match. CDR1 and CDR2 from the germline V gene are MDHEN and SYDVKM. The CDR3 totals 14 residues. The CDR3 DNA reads TGTGCCAGCAGTTTACCAGGGGGAGTCGGTGGCTACACCTTC. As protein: CASSLPGGVGGYTF.